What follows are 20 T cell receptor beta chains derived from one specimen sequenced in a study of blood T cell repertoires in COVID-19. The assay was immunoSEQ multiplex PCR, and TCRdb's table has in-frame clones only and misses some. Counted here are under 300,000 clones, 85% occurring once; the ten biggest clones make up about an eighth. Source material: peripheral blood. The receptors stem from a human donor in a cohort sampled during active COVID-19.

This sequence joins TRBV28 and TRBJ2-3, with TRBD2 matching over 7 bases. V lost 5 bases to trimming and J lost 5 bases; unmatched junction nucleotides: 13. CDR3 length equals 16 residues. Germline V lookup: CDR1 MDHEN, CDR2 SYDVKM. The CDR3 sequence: CASSLPAAGARDTQYF. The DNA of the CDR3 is TGTGCCAGCAGTCTCCCCGCGGCGGGAGCTAGAGATACGCAGTATTTT.

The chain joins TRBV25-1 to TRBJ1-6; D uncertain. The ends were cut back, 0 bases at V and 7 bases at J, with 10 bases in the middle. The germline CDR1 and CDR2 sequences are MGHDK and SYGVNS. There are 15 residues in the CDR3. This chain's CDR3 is CASSEYAGGNSPLHF. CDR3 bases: TGTGCCAGCAGTGAATATGCAGGTGGGAATTCACCCCTCCACTTT.

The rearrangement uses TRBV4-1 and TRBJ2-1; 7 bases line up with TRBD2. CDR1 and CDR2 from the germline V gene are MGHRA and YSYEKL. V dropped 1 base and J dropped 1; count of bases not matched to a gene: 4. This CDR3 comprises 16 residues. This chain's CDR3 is CASSQGSGGSYNEQFF. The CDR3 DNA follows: TGCGCCAGCAGCCAAGGCTCGGGAGGTTCCTACAATGAGCAGTTCTTC.

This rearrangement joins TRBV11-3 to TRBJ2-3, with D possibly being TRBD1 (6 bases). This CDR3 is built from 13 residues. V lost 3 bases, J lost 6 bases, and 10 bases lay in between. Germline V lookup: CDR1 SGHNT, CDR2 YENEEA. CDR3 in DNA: TGTGCCAGCAGCTTCGCCAGGGGCGATACGCAGTATTTT. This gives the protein CASSFARGDTQYF.

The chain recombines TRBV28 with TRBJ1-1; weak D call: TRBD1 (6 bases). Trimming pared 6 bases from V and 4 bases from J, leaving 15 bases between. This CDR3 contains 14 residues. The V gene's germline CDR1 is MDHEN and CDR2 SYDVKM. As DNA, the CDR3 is TGTGCCAGCAGACCTAACAGGGCTTCCACTGAAGCTTTCTTT. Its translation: CASRPNRASTEAFF. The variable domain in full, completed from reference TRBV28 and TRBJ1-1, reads DVKVTQSSRYLVKRTGEKVFLECVQDMDHENMFWYRQDPGLGLRLIYFSYDVKMKEKGDIPEGYSVSREKKERFSLILESASTNQTSMYLCASRPNRASTEAFFGQGTRLTVV.

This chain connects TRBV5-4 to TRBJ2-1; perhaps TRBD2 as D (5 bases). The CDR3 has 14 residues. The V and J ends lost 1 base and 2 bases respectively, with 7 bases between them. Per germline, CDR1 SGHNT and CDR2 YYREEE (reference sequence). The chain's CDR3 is CASSLSGTYNEQFF. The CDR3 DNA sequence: TGTGCCAGCAGCTTGTCGGGGACCTACAATGAGCAGTTCTTC.

The chain's CDR3 is CASSPGLAGAYEQYF. The CDR3 bases are TGTGCCAGCTCACCCGGACTAGCGGGAGCCTACGAGCAGTACTTC. This chain joins TRBV18 and TRBJ2-7; 13 positions agree with TRBD2. V shed 3 bases and J 2 bases; nucleotides not matched to a gene: 1. The CDR3 covers 15 residues. CDR1 is KGHSH and CDR2 is LQKENI in the germline V gene.

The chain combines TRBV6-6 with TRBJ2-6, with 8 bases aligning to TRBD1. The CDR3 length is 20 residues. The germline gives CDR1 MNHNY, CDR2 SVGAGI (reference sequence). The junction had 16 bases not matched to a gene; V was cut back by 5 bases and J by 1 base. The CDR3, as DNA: TGTGCCAGCAGTCGAAACCCCCCGGGACAGGTTCGTTCTGGGGCCAACGTCCTGACTTTC. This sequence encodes CASSRNPPGQVRSGANVLTF.

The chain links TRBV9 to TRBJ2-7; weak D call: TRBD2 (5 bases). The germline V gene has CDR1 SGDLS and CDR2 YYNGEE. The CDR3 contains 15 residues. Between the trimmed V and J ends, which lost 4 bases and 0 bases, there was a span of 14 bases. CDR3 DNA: TGTGCCAGCAGCCCTCGGGGAGTGCTCTCCTACGAGCAGTACTTC. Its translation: CASSPRGVLSYEQYF. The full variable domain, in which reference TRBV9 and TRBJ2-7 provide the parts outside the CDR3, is DSGVTQTPKHLITATGQRVTLRCSPRSGDLSVYWYQQSLDQGLQFLIQYYNGEERAKGNILERFSAQQFPDLHSELNLSSLELGDSALYFCASSPRGVLSYEQYFGPGTRLTVT.

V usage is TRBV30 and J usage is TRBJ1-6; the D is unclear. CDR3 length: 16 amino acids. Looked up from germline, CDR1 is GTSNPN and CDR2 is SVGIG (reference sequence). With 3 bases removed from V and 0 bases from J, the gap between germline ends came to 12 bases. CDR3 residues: CAWRYRASSYNSPLHF. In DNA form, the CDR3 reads TGTGCCTGGAGGTACCGCGCGAGCTCCTATAATTCACCCCTCCACTTT.

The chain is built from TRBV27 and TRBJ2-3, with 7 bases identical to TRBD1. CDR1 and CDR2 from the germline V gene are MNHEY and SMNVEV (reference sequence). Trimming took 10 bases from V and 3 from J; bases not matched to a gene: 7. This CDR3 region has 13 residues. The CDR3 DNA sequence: TGTGCCACCCAGACAGGGATGACAGATACGCAGTATTTT. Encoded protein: CATQTGMTDTQYF.

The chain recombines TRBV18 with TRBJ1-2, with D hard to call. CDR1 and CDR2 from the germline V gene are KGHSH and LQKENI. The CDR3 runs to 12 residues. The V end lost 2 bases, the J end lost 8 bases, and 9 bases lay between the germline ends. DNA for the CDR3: TGTGCCAGCTCACCAGACACGGGAGGCTACACCTTC. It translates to CASSPDTGGYTF.

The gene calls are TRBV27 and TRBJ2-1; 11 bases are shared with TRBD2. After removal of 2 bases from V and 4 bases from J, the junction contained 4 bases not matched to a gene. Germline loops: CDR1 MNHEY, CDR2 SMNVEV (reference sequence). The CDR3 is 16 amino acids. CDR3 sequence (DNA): TGTGCCAGCAGTTTAATAGGACTAGCGGGTTACAATGAGCAGTTCTTC. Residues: CASSLIGLAGYNEQFF.

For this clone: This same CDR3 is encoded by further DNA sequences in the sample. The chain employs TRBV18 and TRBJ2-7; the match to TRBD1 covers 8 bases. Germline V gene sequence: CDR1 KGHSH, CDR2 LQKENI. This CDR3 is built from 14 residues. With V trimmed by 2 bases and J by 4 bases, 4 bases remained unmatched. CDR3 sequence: CASSPGQGNYEQYF. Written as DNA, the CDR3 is TGTGCCAGCTCACCAGGACAGGGAAATTACGAGCAGTACTTC.

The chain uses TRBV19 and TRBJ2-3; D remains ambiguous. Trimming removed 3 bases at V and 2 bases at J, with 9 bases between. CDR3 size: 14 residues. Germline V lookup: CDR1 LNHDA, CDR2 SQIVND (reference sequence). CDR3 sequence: CASSIYTATDTQYF. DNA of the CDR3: TGTGCCAGTAGTATCTATACCGCCACAGATACGCAGTATTTT.

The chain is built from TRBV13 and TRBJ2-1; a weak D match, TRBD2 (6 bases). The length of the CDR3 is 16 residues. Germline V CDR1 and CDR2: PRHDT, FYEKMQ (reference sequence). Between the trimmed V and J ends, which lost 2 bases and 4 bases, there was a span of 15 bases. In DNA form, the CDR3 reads TGTGCCAGCAGCTTATCGCCGGGAGAGATTTACAATGAGCAGTTCTTC. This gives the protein CASSLSPGEIYNEQFF.

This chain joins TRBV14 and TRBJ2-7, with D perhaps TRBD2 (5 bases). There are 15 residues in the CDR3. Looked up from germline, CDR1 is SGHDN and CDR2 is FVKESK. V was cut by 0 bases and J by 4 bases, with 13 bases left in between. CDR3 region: CASSQEGRGLYEQYF. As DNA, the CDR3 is TGTGCCAGCAGCCAAGAAGGACGGGGATTATACGAGCAGTACTTC. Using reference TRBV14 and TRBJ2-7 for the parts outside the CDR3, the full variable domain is EAGVTQFPSHSVIEKGQTVTLRCDPISGHDNLYWYRRVMGKEIKFLLHFVKESKQDESGMPNNRFLAERTGGTYSTLKVQPAELEDSGVYFCASSQEGRGLYEQYFGPGTRLTVT.

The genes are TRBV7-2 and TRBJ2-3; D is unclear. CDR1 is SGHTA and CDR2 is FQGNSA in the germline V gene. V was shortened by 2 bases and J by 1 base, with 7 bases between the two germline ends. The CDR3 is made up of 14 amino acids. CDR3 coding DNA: TGTGCCAGCAGCTTAAGAGGCGGCACAGATACGCAGTATTTT. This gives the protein CASSLRGGTDTQYF.

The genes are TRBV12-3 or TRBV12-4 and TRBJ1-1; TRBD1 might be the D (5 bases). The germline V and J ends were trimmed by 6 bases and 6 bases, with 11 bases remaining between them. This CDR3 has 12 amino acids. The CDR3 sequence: CASRKGLAEAFF. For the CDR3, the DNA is TGTGCCAGCAGAAAGGGGTTGGCTGAAGCTTTCTTT.

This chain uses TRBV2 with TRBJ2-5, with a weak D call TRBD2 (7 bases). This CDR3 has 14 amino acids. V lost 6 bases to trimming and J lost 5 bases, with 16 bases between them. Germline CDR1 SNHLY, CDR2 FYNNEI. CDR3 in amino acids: CASRGGVGAETQYF. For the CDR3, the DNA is TGTGCCAGCAGAGGGGGGGTCGGTGCGGAGACCCAGTACTTC. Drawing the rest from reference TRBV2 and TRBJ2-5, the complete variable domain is EPEVTQTPSHQVTQMGQEVILRCVPISNHLYFYWYRQILGQKVEFLVSFYNNEISEKSEIFDDQFSVERPDGSNFTLKIRSTKLEDSAMYFCASRGGVGAETQYFGPGTRLLVL.